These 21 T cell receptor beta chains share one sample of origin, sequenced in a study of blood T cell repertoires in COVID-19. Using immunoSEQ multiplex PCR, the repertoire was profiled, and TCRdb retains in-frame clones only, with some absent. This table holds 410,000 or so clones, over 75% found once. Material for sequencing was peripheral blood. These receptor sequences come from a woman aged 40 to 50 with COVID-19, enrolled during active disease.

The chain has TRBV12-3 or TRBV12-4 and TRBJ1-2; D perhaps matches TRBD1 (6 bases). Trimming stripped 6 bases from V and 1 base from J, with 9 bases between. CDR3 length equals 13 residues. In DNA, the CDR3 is TGTGCCAGCAGCACAGGGAATAACTATGGCTACACCTTC. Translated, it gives CASSTGNNYGYTF.

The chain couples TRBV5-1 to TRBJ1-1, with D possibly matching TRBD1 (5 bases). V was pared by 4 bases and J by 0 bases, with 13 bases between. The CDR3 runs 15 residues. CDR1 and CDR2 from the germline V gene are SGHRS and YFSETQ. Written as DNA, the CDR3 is TGCGCCAGCAGCCCCCAAGGGGATATGAACACTGAAGCTTTCTTT. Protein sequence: CASSPQGDMNTEAFF.

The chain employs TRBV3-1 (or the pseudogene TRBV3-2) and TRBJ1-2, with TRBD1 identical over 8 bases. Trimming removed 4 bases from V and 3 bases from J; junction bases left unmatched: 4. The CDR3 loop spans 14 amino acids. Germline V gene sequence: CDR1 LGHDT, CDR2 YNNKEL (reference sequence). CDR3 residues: CASSLLTGDYGYTF. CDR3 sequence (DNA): TGTGCCAGCAGCCTGTTGACAGGGGACTATGGCTACACCTTC.

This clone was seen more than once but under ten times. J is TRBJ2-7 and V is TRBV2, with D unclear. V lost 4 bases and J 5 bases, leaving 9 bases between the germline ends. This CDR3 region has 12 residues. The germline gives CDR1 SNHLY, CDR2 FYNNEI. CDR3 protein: CASSVMANEQYF. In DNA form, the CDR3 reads TGTGCCAGCAGTGTTATGGCAAACGAGCAGTACTTC.

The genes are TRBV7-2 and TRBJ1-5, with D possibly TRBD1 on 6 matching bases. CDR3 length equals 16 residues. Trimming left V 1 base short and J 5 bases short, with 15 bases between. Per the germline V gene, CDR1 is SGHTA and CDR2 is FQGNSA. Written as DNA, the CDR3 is TGTGCCAGCAGCTTAGGGCCCGACAGGTCCCATCAGCCCCAGCATTTT. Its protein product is CASSLGPDRSHQPQHF.

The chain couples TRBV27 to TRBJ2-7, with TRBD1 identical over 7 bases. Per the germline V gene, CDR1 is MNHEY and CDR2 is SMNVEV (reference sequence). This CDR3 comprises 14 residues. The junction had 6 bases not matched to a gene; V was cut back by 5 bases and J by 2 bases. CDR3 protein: CASSQQGLPYEQYF. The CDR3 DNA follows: TGTGCCAGCAGTCAACAGGGGCTCCCCTACGAGCAGTACTTC.

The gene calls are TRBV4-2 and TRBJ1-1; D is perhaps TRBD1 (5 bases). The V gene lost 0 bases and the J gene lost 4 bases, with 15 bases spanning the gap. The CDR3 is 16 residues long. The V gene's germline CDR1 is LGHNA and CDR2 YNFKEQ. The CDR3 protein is CASSQDQGGAGTEAFF. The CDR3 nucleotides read TGTGCCAGCAGCCAAGACCAGGGCGGAGCGGGCACTGAAGCTTTCTTT.

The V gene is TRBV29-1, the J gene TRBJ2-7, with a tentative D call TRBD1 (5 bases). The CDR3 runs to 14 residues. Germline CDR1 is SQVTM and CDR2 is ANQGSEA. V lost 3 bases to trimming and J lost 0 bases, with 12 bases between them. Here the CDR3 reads CSVDGADSSYEQYF. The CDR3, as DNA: TGCAGCGTTGATGGGGCTGATAGCTCCTACGAGCAGTACTTC.

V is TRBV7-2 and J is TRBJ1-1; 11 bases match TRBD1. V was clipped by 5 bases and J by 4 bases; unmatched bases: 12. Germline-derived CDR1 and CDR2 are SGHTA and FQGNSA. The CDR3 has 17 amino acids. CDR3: CASSPWTGGDIRTEAFF. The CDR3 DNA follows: TGTGCCAGCAGCCCGTGGACAGGGGGCGATATACGCACTGAAGCTTTCTTT. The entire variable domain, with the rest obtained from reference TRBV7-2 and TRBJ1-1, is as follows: GAGVSQSPSNKVTEKGKDVELRCDPISGHTALYWYRQSLGQGLEFLIYFQGNSAPDKSGLPSDRFSAERTGGSVSTLTIQRTQQEDSAVYLCASSPWTGGDIRTEAFFGQGTRLTVV.

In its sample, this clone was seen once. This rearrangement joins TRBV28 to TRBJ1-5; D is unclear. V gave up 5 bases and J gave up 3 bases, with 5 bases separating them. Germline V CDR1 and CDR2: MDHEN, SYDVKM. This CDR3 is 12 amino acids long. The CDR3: CASSPNNQPQHF. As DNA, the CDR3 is TGTGCCAGCAGTCCCAACAATCAGCCCCAGCATTTT.

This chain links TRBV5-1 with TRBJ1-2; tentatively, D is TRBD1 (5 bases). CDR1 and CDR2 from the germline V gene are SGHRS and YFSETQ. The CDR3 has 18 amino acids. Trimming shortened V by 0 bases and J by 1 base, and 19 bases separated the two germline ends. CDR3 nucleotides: TGCGCCAGCAGCTTGGGGGGACGGGACTCCGCAGTTAACTATGGCTACACCTTC. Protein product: CASSLGGRDSAVNYGYTF.

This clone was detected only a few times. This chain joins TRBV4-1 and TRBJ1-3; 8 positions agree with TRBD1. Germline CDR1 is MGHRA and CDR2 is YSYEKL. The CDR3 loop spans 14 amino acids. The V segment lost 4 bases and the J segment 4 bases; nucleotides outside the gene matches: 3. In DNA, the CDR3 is TGCGCCAGCAGCCTCTGGGACAGGGGAAACACCATATATTTT. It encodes CASSLWDRGNTIYF.

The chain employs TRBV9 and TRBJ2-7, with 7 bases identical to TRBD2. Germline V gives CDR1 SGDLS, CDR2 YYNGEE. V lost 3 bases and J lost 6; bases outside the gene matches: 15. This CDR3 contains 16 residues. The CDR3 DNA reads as TGTGCCAGCAGCGCCCACGGGGCGGGAGCCCTAGCCGAGCAGTACTTC. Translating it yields CASSAHGAGALAEQYF.

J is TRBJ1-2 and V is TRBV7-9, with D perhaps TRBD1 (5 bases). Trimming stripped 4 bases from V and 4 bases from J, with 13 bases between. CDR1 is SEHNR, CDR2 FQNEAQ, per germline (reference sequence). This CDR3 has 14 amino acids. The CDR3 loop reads CASSSLTDFYGYTF. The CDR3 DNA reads TGTGCCAGCAGCTCCCTGACAGATTTCTATGGCTACACCTTC.

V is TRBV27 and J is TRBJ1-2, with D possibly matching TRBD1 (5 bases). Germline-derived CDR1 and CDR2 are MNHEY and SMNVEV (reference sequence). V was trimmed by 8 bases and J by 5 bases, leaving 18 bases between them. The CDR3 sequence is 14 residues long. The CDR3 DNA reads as TGTGCCAGCTGGGGAGGGACCGTTCGTTATGGCTACACCTTC. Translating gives CASWGGTVRYGYTF.

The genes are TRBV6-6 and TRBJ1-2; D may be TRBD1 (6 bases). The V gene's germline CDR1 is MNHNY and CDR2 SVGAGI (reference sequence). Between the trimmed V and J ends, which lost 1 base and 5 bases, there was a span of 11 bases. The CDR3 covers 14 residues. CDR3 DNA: TGTGCCAGCAGTTACTACACAGGGAAGTATGGCTACACCTTC. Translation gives CASSYYTGKYGYTF.

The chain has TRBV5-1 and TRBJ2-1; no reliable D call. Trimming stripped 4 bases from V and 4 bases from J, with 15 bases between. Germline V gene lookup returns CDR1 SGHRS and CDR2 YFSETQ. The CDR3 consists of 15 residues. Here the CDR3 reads CASSPQRAEYNEQFF. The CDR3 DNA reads TGCGCCAGCAGCCCCCAGCGCGCTGAATACAATGAGCAGTTCTTC.

The CDR3, as DNA: TGCGCCAGCAGCCCCGGGGACAGGGGGAGCCGGAACACCGGGGAGCTGTTTTTT. Translated, it gives CASSPGDRGSRNTGELFF. The genes are TRBV5-1 and TRBJ2-2, with 11 bases aligning to TRBD1. This CDR3 spans 18 amino acids. J gave up 1 base and V 4 bases, and 9 bases lay outside the gene matches. CDR1 SGHRS and CDR2 YFSETQ come from the germline V gene.

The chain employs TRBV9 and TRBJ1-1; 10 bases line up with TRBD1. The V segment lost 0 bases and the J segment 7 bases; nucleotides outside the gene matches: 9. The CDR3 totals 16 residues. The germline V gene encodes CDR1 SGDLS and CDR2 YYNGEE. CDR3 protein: CASSVDPDRGRGEAFF. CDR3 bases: TGTGCCAGCAGCGTAGATCCCGACAGGGGGCGCGGTGAAGCTTTCTTT.

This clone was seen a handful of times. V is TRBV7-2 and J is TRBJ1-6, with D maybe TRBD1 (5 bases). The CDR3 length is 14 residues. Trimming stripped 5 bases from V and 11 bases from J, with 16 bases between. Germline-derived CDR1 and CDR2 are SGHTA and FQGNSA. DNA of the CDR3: TGTGCCAGCAGCCCCGACAGAGCGAGGACACCCCTCCACTTT. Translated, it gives CASSPDRARTPLHF.

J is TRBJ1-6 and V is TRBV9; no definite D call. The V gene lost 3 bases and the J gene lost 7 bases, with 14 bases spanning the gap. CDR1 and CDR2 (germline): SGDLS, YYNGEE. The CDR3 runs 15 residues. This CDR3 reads CASSEGAVWNSPLHF. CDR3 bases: TGTGCCAGCAGCGAGGGAGCAGTATGGAATTCACCCCTCCACTTT.